These 21 T cell receptor beta chains were all obtained from the same sample, sequenced in a study of T cells in Graves' hyperthyroidism and ophthalmopathy. What was amplified from RNA transcripts were TCR beta CDR3 regions. The primer set for the first-round RT-PCR of the TCR CDR3 was HTBI. TCRdb called the multiplex PCR reads again in MiXCR, with one record for every CDR3 protein. The sample carries more than 300,000 distinct CDR3 sequences, around 14% recorded once. The specimen sequenced was blood. All receptors derive from a woman aged 25 to 39 with Graves' hyperthyroidism.

This clonotype was found many times. CDR3 nucleotide sequence: TGTGCCAGCAGCTTAGGGCGGTTTCGCGGCAGGGAGTCAGAGACCCAGTACTTC. Protein sequence: CASSLGRFRGRESETQYF. The chain recombines TRBV7-9 with TRBJ2-5; D is perhaps TRBD1 or TRBD2 (5 bases each). Trimming took off 1 base at V and 4 bases at J, with 22 bases between the two ends. In germline, CDR1 is SEHNR, CDR2 FQNEAQ (reference sequence). This CDR3 has 18 residues.

This clonotype was seen a handful of times. The chain links TRBV5-6 to TRBJ2-3; D may correspond to TRBD1 or TRBD2 (6 bases each). From germline, CDR1 is SGHDT and CDR2 YYEEEE. This CDR3 is 15 amino acids long. Trimming stripped 4 bases from V and 5 bases from J, with 17 bases between. In DNA form, the CDR3 reads TGTGCCAGCAGCGAAGGGGGGAGAGGGCAAGATACGCAGTATTTT. Translating it yields CASSEGGRGQDTQYF.

This chain links TRBV9 with TRBJ2-7; perhaps TRBD2 as D (5 bases). V gave up 2 bases and J gave up 0 bases, with 9 bases separating them. Germline V lookup: CDR1 SGDLS, CDR2 YYNGEE. CDR3 length: 14 residues. DNA for the CDR3: TGTGCCAGCAGCGTTAGCGTCTCCTCCTACGAGCAGTACTTC. Protein product: CASSVSVSSYEQYF.

Remarks on this clonotype: In this CDR3 the conserved last residue, phenylalanine or tryptophan, is missing, so a read error is likely. This rearrangement joins TRBV30 to TRBJ1-2; D remains unclear. CDR3 length: 12 amino acids. CDR1 and CDR2 from the germline V gene are GTSNPN and SVGIG (reference sequence). Trimming left V 3 bases short and J 2 bases short, with 7 bases between. The CDR3: CAWSPRNYGYTL. For the CDR3, the DNA is TGTGCCTGGAGCCCCCGCAACTATGGCTACACCCTC.

The rearrangement uses TRBV29-1 and TRBJ2-5; a weak D match, TRBD2 (6 bases). The CDR3 is 15 amino acids. Trimming took 6 bases from V and 1 from J, leaving 18 bases between them. Germline V gene lookup returns CDR1 SQVTM and CDR2 ANQGSEA. CDR3 nucleotide sequence: TGCAGCGTCGAGGGTGCGGGGACCAGCCAAGAGACCCAGTACTTC. The encoded protein is CSVEGAGTSQETQYF.

This clonotype has a handful of counts. One base away lies a much larger clone, so this may be a sequencing read error. The chain is built from TRBV6-1 and TRBJ2-5; D is possibly TRBD1 (6 bases). In germline, CDR1 is MNHNS, CDR2 SASEGT. The CDR3 has 12 amino acids. Trimming left V 7 bases short and J 9 bases short, with 15 bases between. The CDR3 loop is CASTGTRAPQYF. The CDR3 DNA reads as TGTGCCAGCACCGGGACAAGGGCGCCCCAGTACTTC.

Many counts were recorded for this clonotype. The J gene is TRBJ2-3, the V gene TRBV7-2; possibly TRBD2 for D (5 bases). V gave up 2 bases and J gave up 3 bases, with 12 bases separating them. This CDR3 is 15 amino acids long. Germline V gene sequence: CDR1 SGHTA, CDR2 FQGNSA. The DNA of the CDR3 is TGTGCCAGCAGCTTAATACTTAGCGCAACAGATACGCAGTATTTT. Its translation is CASSLILSATDTQYF.

This clonotype came up many times. In nucleotides, the CDR3 is TGTGCCAGCAGCTACAAGTCAGGGAGTCTAGGCACCGGGGAGCTGTTTTTT. It yields the protein CASSYKSGSLGTGELFF. The chain combines TRBV6-1 with TRBJ2-2; TRBD1 or TRBD2 may be the D gene (5 bases each). Germline V gives CDR1 MNHNS, CDR2 SASEGT. V gave up 6 bases and J gave up 4 bases, with 21 bases separating them. The CDR3 extends over 17 amino acids.

There are many counts of this clonotype. This chain joins TRBV2 and TRBJ1-5, with no clear D. There are 14 residues in the CDR3. Germline V gene lookup returns CDR1 SNHLY and CDR2 FYNNEI. V was trimmed by 4 bases and J by 7 bases, leaving 14 bases between them. This chain's CDR3 is CASSGGVGPQPQHF. The DNA for the CDR3 is TGTGCCAGCAGTGGAGGTGTAGGTCCCCAGCCCCAGCATTTT.

The chain has TRBV19 and TRBJ2-1, with 11 bases fitting TRBD2. This CDR3 region has 16 residues. After removal of 5 bases from V and 2 bases from J, the junction contained 5 bases not matched to a gene. The germline gives CDR1 LNHDA, CDR2 SQIVND (reference sequence). Here the CDR3 DNA reads TGTGCCAGTAGTTTCAATAGCGGGGGGGCCTACAATGAGCAGTTCTTC. The encoded protein is CASSFNSGGAYNEQFF.

This clonotype has a count of ten or more. J is TRBJ1-1 and V is TRBV11-1; possibly TRBD1 for D (5 bases). CDR1 is SGHAT, CDR2 FQDESV, per germline (reference sequence). The CDR3 extends over 14 amino acids. The ends were cut back, 1 base at V and 2 bases at J, with 8 bases in the middle. The CDR3 DNA follows: TGTGCCAGCAGCTTAGTGGGGCAAAACACTGAAGCTTTCTTT. The encoded protein is CASSLVGQNTEAFF.

This clonotype was detected ten times or more. The J gene is TRBJ1-1, the V gene TRBV2; no definite D call. Germline CDR1 and CDR2: SNHLY and FYNNEI. Deletions cut 7 bases from V and 0 bases from J, with 9 bases between. This CDR3 is built from 13 residues. The chain's CDR3 is CASTAQMNTEAFF. CDR3 in DNA: TGTGCCAGCACGGCACAGATGAACACTGAAGCTTTCTTT.

This clonotype was recorded many times. The CDR3 protein is CAIQGSYNEQFF. CDR3 coding DNA: TGTGCCATCCAGGGATCCTACAATGAGCAGTTCTTC. The chain combines TRBV10-3 with TRBJ2-1, with a weak D call TRBD1 (5 bases). V was shortened by 8 bases and J by 1 base, with 6 bases between the two germline ends. The CDR3 consists of 12 residues. The germline CDR1 and CDR2 sequences are ENHRY and SYGVKD.

This clonotype turned up a few times. The CDR3 coding sequence is TGTGCCAGCAGCTTTACGCCAGGGCGCGACATTCAGTACTTC. Amino acid sequence: CASSFTPGRDIQYF. This chain connects TRBV11-2 to TRBJ2-4; D is possibly TRBD1 (5 bases). CDR1 is SGHAT, CDR2 FQNNGV, per germline. V lost 3 bases, J lost 8 bases, and 14 bases lay in between. The CDR3 runs 14 residues.

This clonotype was seen only a few times. J is TRBJ2-3 and V is TRBV20-1; TRBD1 agrees at 9 bases. CDR1 and CDR2 from the germline V gene are DFQATT and SNEGSKA (reference sequence). The CDR3 is made up of 21 amino acids. With 3 bases clipped from V and 2 bases from J, the junction kept 24 bases outside the gene matches. The CDR3 DNA reads TGCAGTGCTAGGCTCACTTCCCGGGACAGGGAAGGGAAGGGCTACACAGATACGCAGTATTTT. Protein product: CSARLTSRDREGKGYTDTQYF.

A few counts support this clonotype. The chain combines TRBV6-1 with TRBJ2-1; either TRBD1 or TRBD2 may fit D (5 bases each). This CDR3 spans 14 amino acids. V lost 11 bases to trimming and J lost 0 bases, with 14 bases between them. Germline V lookup: CDR1 MNHNS, CDR2 SASEGT. For the CDR3, the DNA is TGTGCCCTCGGGGCAGGGAGCTCCTACAATGAGCAGTTCTTC. This gives the protein CALGAGSSYNEQFF.

A few counts support this clonotype. This sequence joins TRBV7-9 and TRBJ2-7; 10 bases are shared with TRBD2. The junction had 5 bases not matched to a gene; V was cut back by 4 bases and J by 2 bases. This CDR3 region has 15 residues. Germline CDR1 is SEHNR and CDR2 is FQNEAQ (reference sequence). CDR3 DNA: TGTGCCAGCAGCTGGACTAGCGGAAACCCCTACGAGCAGTACTTC. The encoded protein is CASSWTSGNPYEQYF.

The V and J genes are TRBV4-2 and TRBJ1-1; 7 positions agree with TRBD1. The CDR3 covers 12 residues. Per germline, CDR1 LGHNA and CDR2 YNFKEQ. V lost 3 bases to trimming and J lost 8 bases; unmatched junction nucleotides: 3. CDR3 nucleotide sequence: TGTGCCAGCAGCCAGGGACAGAAGGAAGCTTTCTTT. This gives the protein CASSQGQKEAFF.

This clonotype has just a few counts. V gene TRBV19 combines with J gene TRBJ2-1; D assignment may be TRBD1 or TRBD2 (5 bases each). Germline lookup yields CDR1 LNHDA and CDR2 SQIVND (reference sequence). Trimming removed 3 bases at V and 9 bases at J, with 18 bases between. The CDR3 spans 15 residues. The CDR3 coding sequence is TGTGCCAGTAGTATTCAGGGACCTCAGGTTGGTGAGCAGTTCTTC. Its translation is CASSIQGPQVGEQFF.

The V and J genes are TRBV20-1 and TRBJ2-7; D is possibly TRBD1 (5 bases). Germline loops: CDR1 DFQATT, CDR2 SNEGSKA (reference sequence). This CDR3 contains 15 residues. V lost 6 bases and J 0 bases, leaving 18 bases between the germline ends. In DNA, the CDR3 is TGCAGTGCCATCAGGGTCGACAGCAGCTCCTACGAGCAGTACTTC. Amino acid sequence: CSAIRVDSSSYEQYF.

The J gene is TRBJ2-3, the V gene TRBV3-1, with 8 positions matching TRBD2. The length of the CDR3 is 19 residues. CDR1 is LGHDT, CDR2 YNNKEL, per germline (reference sequence). V trimming: 0 bases; J trimming: 4 bases; junction bases outside the gene matches: 15. CDR3 nucleotide sequence: TGTGCCAGCAGCCAAGACCCCGGACTAGCCACAGGTCGGGCAGATACGCAGTATTTT. It translates to CASSQDPGLATGRADTQYF.